This is a list of T cell receptor beta chains from one sample in a study of brain T cells in children with intractable seizures. TCRdb's table, derived via immunoSEQ multiplex PCR, lists solely in-frame clones and lacks some. The profile shows about 120,000 clones, approximately 94% of them singletons. The specimen was peripheral blood, collected at surgery. The receptors here all came from a boy younger than two with hemimegalencephaly and intractable seizures. CDR3s include the opening cysteine and the closing phenylalanine or tryptophan. D genes are given only for firm matches. The listing skips clone size in some rows; elsewhere it reads once, few, many or a size class.

d_call,v_call,clone_size,j_call,cdr3_aa,cdr3_nt
NA,TRBV3-1/TRBV3-2,NA,TRBJ2-2,CASSQVGELFF,TGTGCCAGCAGCCAAGTCGGGGAGCTGTTTTTT
TRBD2,TRBV13,NA,TRBJ2-3,CASSPRGADTQYF,TGTGCCAGCAGCCCCCGGGGGGCAGATACGCAGTATTTT
TRBD1,TRBV28,NA,TRBJ2-5,CASSLSLGDRVGETQYF,TGTGCCAGCAGTTTATCATTGGGGGACAGGGTAGGGGAGACCCAGTACTTC
TRBD1,TRBV5-8,NA,TRBJ2-3,CASSHGTAPTDTQYF,TGTGCCAGCAGTCACGGGACAGCGCCCACAGATACGCAGTATTTT
NA,TRBV11-3,NA,TRBJ1-1,CASSLKTGYTEAFF,TGTGCCAGCAGCCTCAAAACAGGATACACTGAAGCTTTCTTT
NA,TRBV9,NA,TRBJ2-1,CASSVWRAGALREVNEQFF,TGTGCCAGCAGCGTCTGGAGGGCAGGGGCCCTAAGGGAAGTTAATGAGCAGTTCTTC
NA,TRBV4-3,NA,TRBJ2-7,CASSQDSRYPLYEQYF,TGCGCCAGCAGCCAAGATTCGAGATATCCCCTCTACGAGCAGTACTTC
TRBD2,TRBV6-5,NA,TRBJ2-1,CASSYSKLAGYNEQFF,TGTGCCAGCAGTTACTCGAAACTAGCGGGATACAATGAGCAGTTCTTC
TRBD1,TRBV10-2,NA,TRBJ2-2,CASSVRDRVSGELFF,TGCGCCAGCAGTGTTAGGGACAGGGTTTCCGGGGAGCTGTTTTTT
TRBD2,TRBV9,NA,TRBJ2-3,CASSSGTSGRWADTQYF,TGTGCCAGCAGCTCAGGGACTAGCGGGAGGTGGGCAGATACGCAGTATTTT
NA,TRBV5-6,NA,TRBJ1-1,CASSFQGRNTEAFF,TGTGCCAGCAGCTTCCAGGGCCGGAACACTGAAGCTTTCTTT
TRBD1,TRBV7-9,NA,TRBJ1-6,CASSDRDRGTSYNSPLHF,TGTGCCAGCAGCGACCGGGACAGGGGAACCTCCTATAATTCACCCCTCCACTTT
TRBD1,TRBV11-3,once,TRBJ1-2,CASSWDSTNYGYTF,TGTGCCAGCAGTTGGGACAGCACTAACTATGGCTACACCTTC
NA,TRBV5-5,NA,TRBJ2-3,CASSLRRPGEGDTQYF,TGTGCCAGCAGCCTGCGACGGCCAGGGGAAGGAGATACGCAGTATTTT
TRBD2,TRBV25-1,NA,TRBJ2-2,CASSAPKAGGPGELFF,TGTGCCAGCAGTGCCCCCAAAGCGGGAGGGCCCGGGGAGCTGTTTTTT
NA,TRBV6-6,NA,TRBJ2-1,CASSPRTGSSYNEQFF,TGTGCCAGCAGTCCCCGCACTGGTAGCTCCTACAATGAGCAGTTCTTC
NA,TRBV28,NA,TRBJ2-7,CASRLWDEQYF,TGTGCCAGCAGATTATGGGACGAGCAGTACTTC
NA,TRBV11-3,NA,TRBJ1-6,CASSLEAGSPLHF,TGTGCCAGCAGCTTAGAGGCAGGTTCACCCCTCCACTTT
NA,TRBV3-1/TRBV3-2,once,TRBJ1-4,CASSRLGRRVEKLFF,TGTGCCAGCAGTCGGCTGGGGCGGCGGGTTGAAAAACTGTTTTTT
TRBD1,TRBV28,NA,TRBJ2-3,CASSFFPTGAGHTQYF,TGTGCCAGCAGTTTTTTCCCGACAGGGGCAGGACATACGCAGTATTTT
NA,TRBV6-5,few,TRBJ1-6,CASSFRGWNSPLHF,TGTGCCAGCAGTTTTCGCGGTTGGAATTCACCCCTCCACTTT
NA,TRBV2,NA,TRBJ2-7,CASRGSSYEQYF,TGTGCCAGCCGGGGGTCCTCCTACGAGCAGTACTTC
TRBD2,TRBV9,once,TRBJ2-5,CASSRTSGRARQETQYF,TGTGCCAGCAGCCGAACTAGCGGGAGGGCCAGGCAAGAGACCCAGTACTTC
NA,TRBV12-3/TRBV12-4,NA,TRBJ1-2,CASSLEGYGYTF,TGTGCCAGCAGTTTAGAAGGGTATGGCTACACCTTC
NA,TRBV4-1,NA,TRBJ1-6,CASSPRRGYNSPLHF,TGCGCCAGCAGCCCTAGGCGCGGATATAATTCACCCCTCCACTTT
TRBD1,TRBV7-2,once,TRBJ1-2,CASSPRQGPIGYTF,TGTGCCAGCAGCCCCCGACAGGGTCCTATTGGCTACACCTTC
TRBD1,TRBV29-1,NA,TRBJ1-1,CSVSDRANTEAFF,TGCAGCGTTTCGGACAGGGCTAACACTGAAGCTTTCTTT
TRBD2,TRBV7-2,NA,TRBJ2-5,CASSFRSAGGETQYF,TGTGCCAGCAGCTTCCGTTCCGCGGGAGGAGAGACCCAGTACTTC
TRBD1,TRBV28,NA,TRBJ1-6,CASTLGDSLNSPLHF,TGTGCCAGCACCCTGGGGGACAGTCTCAATTCACCCCTCCACTTT
NA,TRBV2,NA,TRBJ2-2,CASSELGGELFF,TGTGCCAGCAGTGAATTGGGCGGGGAGCTGTTTTTT
NA,TRBV24-1,NA,TRBJ2-1,CATSDWANEQFF,TGTGCCACCAGTGATTGGGCGAATGAGCAGTTCTTC
TRBD2,TRBV27,NA,TRBJ2-3,CASSLSGISTDTQYF,TGTGCCAGCAGTCTTAGCGGGATTAGCACAGATACGCAGTATTTT
TRBD1,TRBV6-5,NA,TRBJ1-5,CASRTGVQPQHF,TGTGCCAGCAGGACAGGGGTTCAGCCCCAGCATTTT
NA,TRBV12-2,NA,TRBJ2-7,CASRTSTGGLPYEQYF,TGTGCAAGTCGCACCTCTACGGGAGGCCTTCCCTACGAGCAGTACTTC
TRBD2,TRBV29-1,NA,TRBJ2-3,CSLLGLADSDTQYF,TGCAGCCTCCTGGGCCTAGCGGACTCAGATACGCAGTATTTT
NA,TRBV11-2,NA,TRBJ2-3,CASSSRGGLRTDTQYF,TGTGCCAGCAGCTCGAGGGGGGGGCTTAGGACAGATACGCAGTATTTT
TRBD1,TRBV27,NA,TRBJ2-2,CASSPHTGANTGELFF,TGTGCCAGCAGTCCACACACAGGGGCGAACACCGGGGAGCTGTTTTTT
NA,TRBV7-3,few,TRBJ2-1,CASSPVGYGNEQFF,TGTGCCAGCAGCCCAGTTGGCTATGGGAATGAGCAGTTCTTC
NA,TRBV10-3,once,TRBJ1-6,CAISESAASPLHF,TGTGCCATCAGTGAGTCGGCAGCCTCACCCCTCCACTTT
TRBD1,TRBV28,NA,TRBJ2-5,CASSWTGGAPAGAETQYF,TGTGCCAGCAGTTGGACAGGGGGCGCCCCAGCGGGAGCCGAGACCCAGTACTTC
TRBD1,TRBV28,NA,TRBJ2-7,CASSWGPTGSSYEQYF,TGTGCCAGCAGTTGGGGGCCGACAGGGTCCTCCTACGAGCAGTACTTC